This TCR beta chain is drawn from a study of T cell responses to AZD1222 COVID-19 vaccine. The V end was cut by 1 base, the J end by 5 bases, with 8 bases between. The germline V gene has CDR1 SGHNT and CDR2 YENEEA. The length of the CDR3 is 13 residues. Study results and limitations: Spike-specific TCR repertoires showed rising breadth and depth after two AZD1222 doses. It should be noted that donors were predominantly white British and more often female, and clonal diversity was possibly underestimated. Regions 160-218 and 743-854 held dominance among vaccine-associated CD4 TCRs, which spanned spike. No day 14 peak samples; only post-peak repertoires were characterized.

For this clone: Antigen unknown.

Data came from immunoSEQ multiplex PCR; TCRdb stores just in-frame clones and leaves some out. The sample has fewer than 120,000 clones; about 90% are singletons. The source of this sequence is an adult who received the AZD1222 COVID-19 vaccine. The specimen comprised peripheral blood, sampled 28 days after the second AZD1222 dose. V is TRBV11-3 and J is TRBJ1-1; D is ambiguous. The CDR3, as DNA: TGTGCCAGCAGCTTAGCCAAGGGAACTGAAGCTTTCTTT. This gives the protein CASSLAKGTEAFF.